Sequencing of this TCR beta chain was carried out in a study of T-cell memory formation after mild COVID-19. Using its own MiXCR run on the 5' RACE reads, TCRdb lists one record per CDR3 protein. Seen here are tens of thousands of distinct CDR3 sequences, about a tenth observed once, and the top ten hold 1% to 1.4%. Study observations and caveats: A subset of responding clones appeared in pre-infection memory, suggesting cross-reactive memory joined. CD4/CD8 balance held among clones contracting day 15 to 85, and later expanders leaned CD4+. Chiefly within CM and EM were the contracting CD4+ clones; CD8+ ones were within EMRA.

Points on this clonotype: The antigen remains undetermined.

This CDR3 comprises 17 residues. Germline V gene lookup returns CDR1 MNHNY and CDR2 SVGAGI (reference sequence). Trimming took off 0 bases at V and 8 bases at J, with 19 bases between the two ends. The sequenced sample was PBMCs or a T cell subset sorted from them (not recorded which). The TCR originated in a man between 18 and 29 years old who had mild COVID-19 (a few samples of this study predate the infection). Cell type and time point are not known. The chain uses TRBV6-6 and TRBJ1-4; D may be TRBD1 (5 bases). As DNA, the CDR3 is TGTGCCAGCAGTTACTCCCCCGGCAGGAGGGGAGAGGAAAAACTGTTTTTT. Its protein is CASSYSPGRRGEEKLFF.